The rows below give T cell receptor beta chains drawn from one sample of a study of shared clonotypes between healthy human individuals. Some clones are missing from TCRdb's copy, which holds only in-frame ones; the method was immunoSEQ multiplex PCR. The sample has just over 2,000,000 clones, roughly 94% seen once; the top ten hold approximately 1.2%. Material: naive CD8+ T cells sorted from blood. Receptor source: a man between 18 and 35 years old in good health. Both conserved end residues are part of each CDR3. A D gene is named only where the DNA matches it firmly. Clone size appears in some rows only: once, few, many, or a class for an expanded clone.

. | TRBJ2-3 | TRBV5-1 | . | TGCGCCAGCAGCTCTAGCACAGATACGCAGTATTTT | CASSSSTDTQYF
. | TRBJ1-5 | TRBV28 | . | TGTGCCAGCAGTTTCAGGGGAGATCAGCCCCAGCATTTT | CASSFRGDQPQHF
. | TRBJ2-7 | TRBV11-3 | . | TGTGCCAGCAGCCAGGGGCCCTACGAGCAGTACTTC | CASSQGPYEQYF
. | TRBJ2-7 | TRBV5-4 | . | TGTGCCAGCAGCTTGGGACGGGGAAGCTCCTACGAGCAGTACTTC | CASSLGRGSSYEQYF
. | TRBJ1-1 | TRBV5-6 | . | TGTGCCAGCAGCTTAAATATAAACACTGAAGCTTTCTTT | CASSLNINTEAFF
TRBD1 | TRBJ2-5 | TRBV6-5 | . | TGTGCCAGCAGTGGCTCGGGACAGCAAGAGACCCAGTACTTC | CASSGSGQQETQYF
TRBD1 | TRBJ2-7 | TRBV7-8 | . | TGTGCCAGCAGCCTTCCGAAACGGACAGGGGGATCCTACGAGCAGTACTTC | CASSLPKRTGGSYEQYF
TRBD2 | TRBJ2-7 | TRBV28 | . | TGTGCCAGCATCAAGGGACTAGCGGGGGCCTACGAGCAGTACTTC | CASIKGLAGAYEQYF
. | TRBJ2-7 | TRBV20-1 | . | TGCAGTGCCGTGCGTAGCTACGAGCAGTACTTC | CSAVRSYEQYF
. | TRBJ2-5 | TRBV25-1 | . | TGTGCCAGCAGTGAATACGTGGATTGGGAGACCCAGTACTTC | CASSEYVDWETQYF
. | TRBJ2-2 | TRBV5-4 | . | TGTGCCAGCAGTCTCGGATGGGACACCCTGTTTTTT | CASSLGWDTLFF
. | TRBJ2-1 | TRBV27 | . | TGTGCCAGCAGCACAGGGTCAAATGAGCAGTTCTTC | CASSTGSNEQFF
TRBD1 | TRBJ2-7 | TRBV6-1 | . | TGTGCCAGCAGCTCGGGACAGGGATACGAGCAGTACTTC | CASSSGQGYEQYF
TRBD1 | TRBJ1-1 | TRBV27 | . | TGTGCCAGCAGCACCCAGGGGGCGGGAACTGAAGCTTTCTTT | CASSTQGAGTEAFF
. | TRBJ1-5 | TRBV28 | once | TGTGCCAGCAATAGCCGGGACGGATATCAGCCCCAGCATTTT | CASNSRDGYQPQHF
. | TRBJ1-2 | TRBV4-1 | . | TGCGCCAGCAGTACCCGAGGAGGGGGTAGTGGCTACACCTTC | CASSTRGGGSGYTF
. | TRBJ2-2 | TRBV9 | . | TGTGCCAGCAGCGTCTCCAGCGGCGCGAACACCGGGGAGCTGTTTTTT | CASSVSSGANTGELFF
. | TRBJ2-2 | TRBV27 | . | TGTGCCAGCAGTCTCGGACTATACACCGGGGAGCTGTTTTTT | CASSLGLYTGELFF
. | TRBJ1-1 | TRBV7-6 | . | TGTGCCAGCAGCCCTTCAGACAGCTACTTTGAAGCTTTCTTT | CASSPSDSYFEAFF
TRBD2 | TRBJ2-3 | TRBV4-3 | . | TGCGCCAGCAGCCAGGGACTAGCGCCCCGAGATACGCAGTATTTT | CASSQGLAPRDTQYF
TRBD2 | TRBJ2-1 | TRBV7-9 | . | TGTGCCAGCAGCACCTGGACTAGCGGGGGGGTAGGGAATGAGCAGTTCTTC | CASSTWTSGGVGNEQFF
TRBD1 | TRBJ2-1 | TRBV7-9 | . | TGTGCCAGCACCGAACCGACAGGGGGTGAGCAGTTCTTC | CASTEPTGGEQFF
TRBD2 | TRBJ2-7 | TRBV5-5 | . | TGTGCCAGCAGCTTGGTACGGACTAGTTACGAGCAGTACTTC | CASSLVRTSYEQYF
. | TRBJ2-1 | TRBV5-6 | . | TGTGCCAGCAGCTTGTACAGGGAAGGCCCCTACAATGAGCAGTTCTTC | CASSLYREGPYNEQFF
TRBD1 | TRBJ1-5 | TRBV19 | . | TGTGCCAGTAGTATCTCCCCGGGACAGTATAGCAATCAGCCCCAGCATTTT | CASSISPGQYSNQPQHF
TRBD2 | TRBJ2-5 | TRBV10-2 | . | TGCGCCAGCAGTGAATCGGGGACTAGCGGGTTTCAGACCCAGTACTTC | CASSESGTSGFQTQYF
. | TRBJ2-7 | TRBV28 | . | TGTGCCAGCTCCGATCAAGGATACGAGCAGTACTTC | CASSDQGYEQYF
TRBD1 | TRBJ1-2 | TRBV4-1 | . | TGCGCCAGCAGCCAAGATCAGGGGACAGGAAGCTTCGGTGGCTACACCTTC | CASSQDQGTGSFGGYTF
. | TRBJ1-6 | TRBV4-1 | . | TGCGCCAGCAGCCTGTCTCCAGGGGATACACCCCTCCACTTT | CASSLSPGDTPLHF
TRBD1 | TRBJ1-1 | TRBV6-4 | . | TGTGCCAGCAGTTCCCGGGACAGCTACTTTGAAGCTTTCTTT | CASSSRDSYFEAFF
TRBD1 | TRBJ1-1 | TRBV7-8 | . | TGTGCCAGCAGCCCAAGGGACAGGAACACTGAAGCTTTCTTT | CASSPRDRNTEAFF
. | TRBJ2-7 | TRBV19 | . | TGTGCCAGTACCGCCTCGGACTCAGACTACGAGCAGTACTTC | CASTASDSDYEQYF
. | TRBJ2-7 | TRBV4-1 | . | TGCGCCAGCAGCTCTTTGACTGGCTACGAGCAGTACTTC | CASSSLTGYEQYF
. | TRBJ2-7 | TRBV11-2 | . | TGTGCCAGCAGCCGGACGGGAACCTACGAGCAGTACTTC | CASSRTGTYEQYF
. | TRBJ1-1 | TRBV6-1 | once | TGTGCCAGCAGTCCGGGTATGGGGCTTGATACTGAAGCTTTCTTT | CASSPGMGLDTEAFF
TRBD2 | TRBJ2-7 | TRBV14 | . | TGTGCCAGCAGCCAAGCGGGAGGGTGGGAGACCTACGAGCAGTACTTC | CASSQAGGWETYEQYF
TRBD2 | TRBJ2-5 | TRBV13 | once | TGTGCCAGCAGCACCCGACTAGCGGGGGCGGAAGAGACCCAGTACTTC | CASSTRLAGAEETQYF
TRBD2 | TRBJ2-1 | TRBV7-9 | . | TGTGCCAGCAGGCCAAACGGGGAGGGACGTGAGCAGTTCTTC | CASRPNGEGREQFF
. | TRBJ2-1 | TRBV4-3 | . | TGCGCCAGCAGCCAAGATAGGGGCTCCTACAATGAGCAGTTCTTC | CASSQDRGSYNEQFF
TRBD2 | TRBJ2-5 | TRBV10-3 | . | TGTGCCATCAGTGAGTCGGGGTTAGCGGGGACCCAAGAGACCCAGTACTTC | CAISESGLAGTQETQYF
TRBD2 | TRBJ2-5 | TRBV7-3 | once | TGTGCCAGCAGCTCGGGACTAGCGGGGCCAATTCAAGAGACCCAGTACTTC | CASSSGLAGPIQETQYF
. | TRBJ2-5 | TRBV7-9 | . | TGTGCCAGCAGCCCTAGAGTGCGGGGAGAGACCCAGTACTTC | CASSPRVRGETQYF
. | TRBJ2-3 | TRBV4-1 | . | TGCGCCAGCAGCCAAGAAGGTCTAGTCGGTGGGACAGATACGCAGTATTTT | CASSQEGLVGGTDTQYF
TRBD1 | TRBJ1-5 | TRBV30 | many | TGTGCCTGGGGGACAGAAAATAGCAATCAGCCCCAGCATTTT | CAWGTENSNQPQHF
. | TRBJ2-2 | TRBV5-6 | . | TGTGCCAGCAGCTTTGGGGTTGGGAGCGGGGAGCTGTTTTTT | CASSFGVGSGELFF
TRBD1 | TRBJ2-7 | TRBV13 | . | TGTGCCAGCAGCTCGCGTGAACAGGGGAGCTACGAGCAGTACTTC | CASSSREQGSYEQYF
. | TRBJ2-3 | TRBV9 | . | TGTGCCAGCAGCGGCTTTACAGATACGCAGTATTTT | CASSGFTDTQYF
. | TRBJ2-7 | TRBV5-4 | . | TGTGCCAGCAGCGCCGATGGGGACTACGAGCAGTACTTC | CASSADGDYEQYF
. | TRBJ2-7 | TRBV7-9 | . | TGTGCCAGCAGCGCCGAAAGCTCCTACGAGCAGTACTTC | CASSAESSYEQYF
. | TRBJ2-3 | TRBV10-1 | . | TGCGCCAGCAGTGAGTCAGGGGTAGGCACAGATACGCAGTATTTT | CASSESGVGTDTQYF
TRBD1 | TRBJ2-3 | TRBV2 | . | TGTGCCAGCAGGTCCCGGGACAGGTGGGATACGCAGTATTTT | CASRSRDRWDTQYF
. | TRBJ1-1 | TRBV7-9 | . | TGTGCCAGCAGCTCTACAGGGCTGGGTTTCTTT | CASSSTGLGFF
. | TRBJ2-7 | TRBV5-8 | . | TGTGCCAGCAGCTTGACTTCCCAGGCCTACGAGCAGTACTTC | CASSLTSQAYEQYF
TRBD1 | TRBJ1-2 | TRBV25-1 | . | TGTGCCAGCAGCGAAGACAGGGTAGACTATGGCTACACCTTC | CASSEDRVDYGYTF